These 2 T cell receptor beta chains came from one sample sequenced in a study of blood T cell repertoires in COVID-19. The assay was immunoSEQ multiplex PCR, and TCRdb's table has in-frame clones only and misses some. The sample records under 200,000 clones, approximately 79% being singletons. Sequenced sample: peripheral blood. The receptors come from a man aged 25 to 40 with active or convalescent COVID-19.

The chain combines TRBV6-1 with TRBJ2-5; 7 bases agree with TRBD1. This CDR3 region has 15 residues. Germline CDR1 reads MNHNS; CDR2 reads SASEGT. The trim removed 0 bases at V and 5 bases at J, leaving 6 bases unmatched. This CDR3 is CASSEALQGKETQYF. The CDR3 DNA is TGTGCCAGCAGTGAAGCATTACAGGGGAAGGAGACCCAGTACTTC.

The rearrangement joins TRBV24-1 to TRBJ2-2, with D possibly TRBD1 on 6 matching bases. CDR3 size: 17 residues. Germline V gene lookup returns CDR1 KGHDR and CDR2 SFDVKD. V lost 1 base and J 2 bases, leaving 13 bases between the germline ends. The CDR3 sequence is CATSDLGDRFNTGELFF. The CDR3 DNA follows: TGTGCCACCAGTGATTTAGGCGACAGGTTTAACACCGGGGAGCTGTTTTTT.